Given below is one TCR beta chain in context. Its binding antigen is unknown. No base-level quality is on record; no much larger clone is a single base apart. Participants in the prospective study were aged roughly 18 to 100 years, lived in 20 to 25 United States geographic areas, and enrolled through a virtual design. In the prospective study, cohorts were assigned on the basis of participant-reported clinical history obtained from a screening survey and a study questionnaire. In the prospective study, whole blood, serum and a nasopharyngeal or oropharyngeal swab were collected from each participant by mobile phlebotomists. Prospective study participants could optionally give additional blood draws and questionnaires over an approximately 2-month period. Before DNA extraction, blood samples from the prospective study were shipped at room temperature or frozen. This sample was included in a study of blood T cell repertoires in COVID-19 (dated by TCRdb to about 2020). With regard to the full study: Samples covering the acute and convalescent phases of COVID-19 were provided by collaborators in the United States, Italy and Spain. The prospective study material was composed of cDNA or gDNA derived from T cells, B-cell-depleted T cells, or PBMCs. Subjects who had been exposed to COVID-19, were actively infected with it, or had recovered from it provided the deeply sampled blood TCRbeta repertoires that made up the dataset. The repertoires were released in a freely available public database meant as a resource for research on the immune response to SARS-CoV-2. Samples were obtained from the ongoing ImmuneRACE study (first 160 participants) and from roughly 1,300 subjects provided by 6 global collaborators. Nearly every sample came with metadata listing a de-identified subject ID, COVID-19 status, age in years and sex. Where available, HLA class I and class II types were obtained from metadata supplied by the sample provider rather than from assay-based typing.

The paper's findings and limits, for the study overall: How much clinical and demographic metadata was included differed by source and by participant, and the metadata was provided uncurated.

The immunoSEQ Assay, a bias-controlled multiplex PCR, was used to amplify TCRbeta CDR3 regions from genomic DNA. In the paper's pipeline: The number of nucleated cells in each sample was estimated by amplification of reference gene primers within the assay. Sequence reads were collapsed and filtered to measure the absolute abundance of every unique TCRbeta CDR3 rearrangement. Productive Simpson clonality was computed per sample as the square root of Simpson's diversity index over productive rearrangements. Imported from immuneACCESS, the table was reduced by TCRdb to in-frame sequences with V and J called. These copies leave out some clones; in studies compared against another copy, an unresolved V gene accounts for under half, and the cause of the remainder is not known. V and J calls and clone size come straight from that table; D and trimming were deduced from the DNA. The sample data list 250,000 to 300,000 clones, and about 89% of these were observed just once. Around 1.3% of the sample goes to the ten largest clones.

In the germline V gene, CDR1 corresponds to SGHDT and CDR2 to YYEEEE. V is reduced by 3 bases and J by 2 bases, leaving a spacing of 8 bases between them. The CDR3, cysteine through phenylalanine, is 13 amino acids long. Only the CDR3 region is kept as DNA, spanning 39 bases read in frame from base 1. Sequenced input: PBMCs or T cells enriched from blood (not recorded which). The TCR sequence derives from a human donor in a cohort exposed to, infected with or recovered from COVID-19 (not recorded which). The donor label of this sample is uncertain. The chain was built from TRBV5-6 and TRBJ2-5; TRBD1 is a weak D gene call, 5 bases matching. At the DNA level, the sequence is TGTGCCAGCAGCTATAGGGGACAAGAGACCCAGTACTTC. Its protein reads: CASSYRGQETQYF.